The 23 T cell receptor beta chains in this list originate from one sample, sequenced in a study of T cells in Graves' hyperthyroidism and ophthalmopathy. RNA transcripts provided the source from which TCR beta CDR3 regions were amplified. HTBI primers were used for first-round RT-PCR of the TCR CDR3. Using its own MiXCR run on the multiplex PCR reads, TCRdb lists one record per CDR3 protein. The table records more than 500,000 distinct CDR3 sequences, 15% to 20% of them present only once. The specimen was blood. The receptors originated from a woman aged 25 to 39 with Graves' hyperthyroidism.

CDR3: CAWSLVSGRPCTDTQYF. CDR3 nucleotide sequence: TGTGCCTGGAGTCTTGTGAGCGGGCGGCCTTGCACAGATACGCAGTATTTT. The chain recombines TRBV30 with TRBJ2-3; D perhaps matches TRBD2 (6 bases). Per the germline V gene, CDR1 is GTSNPN and CDR2 is SVGIG (reference sequence). The CDR3 extends over 17 amino acids. V lost 2 bases, J lost 1 base, and 19 bases lay in between.

This clonotype was picked up a small number of times. The chain is built from TRBV3-1 and TRBJ2-3, with 15 bases identical to TRBD2. From germline, CDR1 is LGHDT and CDR2 YNNKEL (reference sequence). The CDR3 runs to 20 residues. Trimming removed 0 bases from V and 0 bases from J; junction bases left unmatched: 7. CDR3 in DNA: TGTGCCAGCAGCCAAGATGGACTAGCGGGAGGGGACTCTAGCACAGATACGCAGTATTTT. Translated: CASSQDGLAGGDSSTDTQYF.

In this sample, this clonotype turned up many times. The genes are TRBV6-1 and TRBJ1-5; D may be TRBD1 (5 bases). V was pared by 6 bases and J by 3 bases, with 15 bases between. The V gene's germline CDR1 is MNHNS and CDR2 SASEGT. The CDR3 covers 15 residues. As DNA, the CDR3 is TGTGCCAGCAGGCGGGACGCGACAATCAATCAGCCCCAGCATTTT. Its protein product is CASRRDATINQPQHF.

For this clonotype: A much larger clone sits a single nucleotide away, making a read error possible. The chain's CDR3 is CSAGLAGGASYEQYF. CDR3 nucleotide sequence: TGCAGTGCTGGACTAGCGGGAGGGGCCTCCTACGAGCAGTACTTC. The chain is built from TRBV20-1 and TRBJ2-7; 15 nucleotides line up with TRBD2. Trimming took 5 bases from V and 0 from J; bases not matched to a gene: 2. Per the germline V gene, CDR1 is DFQATT and CDR2 is SNEGSKA (reference sequence). The CDR3 covers 15 residues.

This clonotype appeared many times. J is TRBJ2-5 and V is TRBV30; 7 bases align to TRBD1. CDR3 length equals 15 residues. CDR1 is GTSNPN and CDR2 is SVGIG in the germline V gene (reference sequence). The junction had 7 bases not matched to a gene; V was cut back by 3 bases and J by 0 bases. The CDR3 sequence is CAWSAGQEYQETQYF. The CDR3 DNA sequence: TGTGCCTGGAGCGCCGGACAGGAGTACCAAGAGACCCAGTACTTC.

The rearrangement links TRBV28 to TRBJ2-2; unclear D gene. Germline values: CDR1 MDHEN, CDR2 SYDVKM. The CDR3 extends over 10 amino acids. Trimming took off 5 bases at V and 12 bases at J, with 7 bases between the two ends. The CDR3 nucleotides are TGTGCCAGCAGTGCCCGGAAGCTGTTTTTT. It codes for CASSARKLFF.

The sample holds many counts of this clonotype. The chain links TRBV2 to TRBJ2-3, with a weak D call TRBD1 (5 bases). Trimming took 0 bases from V and 0 from J, leaving 10 bases between them. The CDR3 spans 16 residues. Germline V gene sequence: CDR1 SNHLY, CDR2 FYNNEI. CDR3 protein: CASSEARTTSTDTQYF. DNA of the CDR3: TGTGCCAGCAGTGAAGCCCGGACAACTAGCACAGATACGCAGTATTTT.

The table lists this clonotype with many counts. The chain uses TRBV20-1 and TRBJ2-1, with 9 bases aligning to TRBD2. Germline V gene lookup returns CDR1 DFQATT and CDR2 SNEGSKA (reference sequence). V was pared by 1 base and J by 6 bases, with 10 bases of the junction left unmatched. The CDR3 sequence is 16 residues long. The CDR3 loop reads CSARGGGLASFNEQFF. CDR3 bases: TGCAGTGCTAGAGGCGGAGGACTAGCGAGTTTCAATGAGCAGTTCTTC.

This clonotype was counted ten times or more. The V call is TRBV20-1, the J call TRBJ2-7; 11 bases align to TRBD2. The length of the CDR3 is 15 residues. V gave up 5 bases and J gave up 1 base; unmatched junction bases: 7. In germline, CDR1 is DFQATT, CDR2 SNEGSKA (reference sequence). As DNA, the CDR3 is TGCAGTGCTTCCCATAGCGGGAGGGTTTCCTACGAGCAGTACTTC. Translation: CSASHSGRVSYEQYF.

On this clonotype itself: The junction does not match germline at one end; this may be a read error. The CDR3 region is CASSYDRDRVMFPNSPHHF. The CDR3 DNA follows: TGTGCCAGCAGTTACGACCGGGACAGGGTCATGTTTCCTAATTCACCCCACCACTTT. The V call is TRBV6-2 or TRBV6-3, the J call TRBJ1-6; the match to TRBD1 covers 9 bases. This CDR3 has 19 amino acids. CDR1 MNHEY and CDR2 SVGEGT come from the germline V gene.

A note on this clonotype: A read error may account for a junction end that differs from germline. The chain is built from TRBV5-1 and TRBJ2-1; TRBD1 matches 11 bases. The DNA end is more similar to TRBJ2-7, so the J call may be wrong. The germline CDR1 and CDR2 sequences are SGHRS and YFSETQ. The CDR3 consists of 15 residues. The CDR3 region is CASSLWDRGANEQYF. CDR3 sequence (DNA): TGTGCCAGCAGCTTGTGGGACAGGGGGGCAAATGAGCAGTACTTC.

This clonotype was recorded at least ten times. The chain employs TRBV28 and TRBJ2-7; 11 bases map to TRBD1. The CDR3 extends over 15 amino acids. With V trimmed by 3 bases and J by 3 bases, 4 bases remained unmatched. Germline V lookup: CDR1 MDHEN, CDR2 SYDVKM. For the CDR3, the DNA is TGTGCCAGCAGTTTGGGGGGGACAGGGGGCTACGAGCAGTACTTC. It specifies CASSLGGTGGYEQYF. Full variable domain (rest looked up from reference TRBV28 and TRBJ2-7): DVKVTQSSRYLVKRTGEKVFLECVQDMDHENMFWYRQDPGLGLRLIYFSYDVKMKEKGDIPEGYSVSREKKERFSLILESASTNQTSMYLCASSLGGTGGYEQYFGPGTRLTVT.

A few counts support this clonotype. This chain uses TRBV5-1 with TRBJ2-7; D might be TRBD1 (8 bases). This CDR3 has 16 amino acids. The ends were cut back, 3 bases at V and 3 bases at J, with 19 bases in the middle. CDR1 is SGHRS and CDR2 is YFSETQ in the germline V gene. CDR3 bases: TGCGCCAGCAGCTCAAGCAACAGGGGGGGTAGCTACGAGCAGTACTTC. Translation gives CASSSSNRGGSYEQYF.

This clonotype was counted a few times. The gene calls are TRBV20-1 and TRBJ2-2, with no clear D. The length of the CDR3 is 13 residues. Germline V gene lookup returns CDR1 DFQATT and CDR2 SNEGSKA (reference sequence). The V and J ends lost 1 base and 3 bases respectively, with 6 bases between them. Here the CDR3 reads CSARAFDTGELFF. In nucleotides, the CDR3 is TGCAGTGCTAGAGCCTTCGACACCGGGGAGCTGTTTTTT.

The genes are TRBV19 and TRBJ2-4; 14 positions match TRBD2. The CDR3 spans 17 residues. CDR1 and CDR2 from the germline V gene are LNHDA and SQIVND (reference sequence). Germline trimming cut 6 bases from V and 7 bases from J; bases unmatched to any gene: 11. The CDR3 DNA is TGTGCCAGTAGACGATCCGGGACTAGCGGGAGTAGGAACATTCAGTACTTC. Translation gives CASRRSGTSGSRNIQYF.

This clonotype was recorded many times. This rearrangement joins TRBV27 to TRBJ2-1, with 13 bases identical to TRBD2. V lost 6 bases, J lost 7 bases, and 3 bases stayed unmatched. In germline, CDR1 is MNHEY, CDR2 SMNVEV (reference sequence). The CDR3 has 14 amino acids. Here the CDR3 reads CASSVGLAGNEQFF. CDR3 nucleotides: TGTGCCAGCAGCGTGGGACTAGCGGGAAATGAGCAGTTCTTC.

This clonotype showed up many times. The chain combines TRBV9 with TRBJ2-7; 9 nucleotides line up with TRBD2. Germline V gene lookup returns CDR1 SGDLS and CDR2 YYNGEE. Trimming removed 0 bases from V and 0 bases from J; junction bases left unmatched: 1. CDR3 length: 15 residues. CDR3 amino acids: CASSVGSGSSYEQYF. The CDR3 nucleotides read TGTGCCAGCAGCGTAGGTAGCGGGAGCTCCTACGAGCAGTACTTC.

This clonotype was seen at least ten times. The chain links TRBV7-2 to TRBJ2-5; 8 bases fit TRBD1. CDR3 length equals 14 residues. The germline V gene has CDR1 SGHTA and CDR2 FQGNSA. The V gene end was trimmed by 3 bases and the J gene end by 2 bases; junction bases not matched to a gene: 2. The CDR3: CASSFRTGQETQYF. The CDR3 DNA is TGTGCCAGCAGCTTCAGGACAGGGCAAGAGACCCAGTACTTC.

This clonotype showed up just a few times. This sequence joins TRBV10-3 and TRBJ2-1; the match to TRBD1 covers 9 bases. The germline V gene encodes CDR1 ENHRY and CDR2 SYGVKD. This CDR3 spans 14 amino acids. Trimming took 9 bases from V and 7 from J; bases not matched to a gene: 10. CDR3 nucleotide sequence: TGTGCCATTGCCACCGGGACAGGGTGGAATGAGCAGTTCTTC. This codes for CAIATGTGWNEQFF.

Ten or more counts support this clonotype. The V call is TRBV28, the J call TRBJ2-1, with 13 positions matching TRBD2. The germline V gene has CDR1 MDHEN and CDR2 SYDVKM. This CDR3 has 18 amino acids. Trimming removed 6 bases from V and 5 bases from J; junction bases left unmatched: 13. The CDR3 here is CASSNLRTSGSKDNEQFF. The CDR3 DNA reads TGTGCCAGCAGCAATCTCCGGACTAGCGGGAGTAAGGACAATGAGCAGTTCTTC.

This clonotype was observed a handful of times. The rearrangement uses TRBV6-1 and TRBJ2-3; D perhaps matches TRBD2 (6 bases). CDR3 length: 15 residues. The germline V and J ends were trimmed by 6 bases and 2 bases, with 15 bases remaining between them. Germline lookup yields CDR1 MNHNS and CDR2 SASEGT. DNA of the CDR3: TGTGCCAGCAGCTACCCAGCGGGTAACACAGATACGCAGTATTTT. Protein sequence: CASSYPAGNTDTQYF.

In regard to this clonotype: A much larger clone lies one base from this, so it may be a read error. The chain employs TRBV7-9 and TRBJ1-1; D is perhaps TRBD1 (5 bases). The ends were cut back, 5 bases at V and 1 base at J, with 14 bases in the middle. Germline V gives CDR1 SEHNR, CDR2 FQNEAQ (reference sequence). The CDR3 length is 15 residues. The CDR3, as DNA: TGTGCCAGCAGCCTCCGACGGGGCGGGAACACTGAAGCTTTCTTT. Residues: CASSLRRGGNTEAFF.

The V and J genes are TRBV18 and TRBJ2-2; 10 bases fit TRBD2. The germline V gene has CDR1 KGHSH and CDR2 LQKENI. J was trimmed by 3 bases and V by 5 bases; bases with no gene match: 3. The CDR3 extends over 15 amino acids. The CDR3 protein is CASSTTSGYTGELFF. Here the CDR3 DNA reads TGTGCCAGCTCAACGACTAGCGGGTACACCGGGGAGCTGTTTTTT.